This T cell receptor beta chain was documented in a study of early T cells in non-severe SARS-CoV-2 infection (dated by TCRdb to 2020 to 2023). As for the study more broadly: TCR sequencing used bulk RNA from unsorted whole blood, so alpha and beta chains could not be paired.

CDR3 length: 14 amino acids, cysteine to phenylalanine. Only the CDR3 region is kept as DNA, spanning 42 bases read in frame from base 1. Trimming at the junction amounts to 1 base on V and 2 bases on J, and the germline ends lie 11 bases apart. From a lookup of the germline V gene (reference sequence), CDR1 and CDR2 are DFQATT and SNEGSKA. The research as a whole found: Matching against VDJdb was skewed toward anti-spike CD8 responses, likely underestimated virus-specific expansions, and missed private and CD4 specificities.

Remarks on this clonotype: Its antigen is currently not known. No base-level quality is on record; no much larger clone is a single base apart.

Library generation was performed with 5' RACE. For sequencing, a NextSeq 500 was employed. The TCR library protocol attached unique molecular identifiers to individual cDNA molecules to correct for sequencing error and PCR bias. Sequencing covered both TCR alpha and beta chains, and within each sample the abundances of alpha and beta sequences were tightly co-correlated. As for the authors' bioinformatics: Decombinator V4 was used to annotate the V gene, J gene and CDR3 of the TCR sequences. TCRs were defined as expanded if a significant change between any two time points was detected under a Poisson model with p below 0.0001. TCR abundances were normalised to the total number of TCRs sequenced in each sample and reported as counts per million. TRAV1-2 paired with TRAJ12, TRAJ20 or TRAJ33 defined MAIT TCRs, while TRAV10 paired with TRAJ18 defined iNKT TCRs. VDJdb, accessed 1 November 2021, was searched for CMV, EBV and SARS-CoV-2 annotated TCRs, excluding TCRs annotated for multiple antigens. TCRdb took the public reads, trimmed them with fastp at Q25, ran MiXCR for clone calling and kept in-frame beta chains. Identical CDR3 proteins give one entry, which carries the most common genes and DNA. The V and J calls and clone size come from TCRdb's table, not from the authors' own analysis. In all, the sample holds around 70,000 distinct CDR3 sequences, and 9.1% of those were seen once. The ten biggest clones cover about 3.5% of the sample.

A case-control design nested within a healthcare worker cohort in London, UK, was used, with weekly nasopharyngeal swab PCR tests and blood sampling performed. Healthcare workers were recruited during the week of the UK lockdown, between 23 and 31 March 2020, and followed weekly for up to roughly 16 weeks. The V and J segments used are TRBV20-1 and TRBJ2-5, with TRBD2 as a weak D call on 6 bases. The TCR sequence derives from an adult who was a healthcare worker with PCR-confirmed SARS-CoV-2 infection or an uninfected control (not recorded which). The sequenced material came from whole blood. The DNA sequence reads TGCAGTGCTAGAGGAGGGCGGGAACAAGAGACCCAGTACTTC. The encoded protein is CSARGGREQETQYF.